The 17 T cell receptor beta chains below come from one sample, sequenced in a study of CD8 T cells in Susac syndrome. When the RNA was reverse transcribed, random hexamers were used with an input of about 0.5 to 1 ug. TCRdb called the immunoSEQ multiplex PCR reads again in MiXCR, with one record for every CDR3 protein. The table lists 180,000 or so distinct CDR3 sequences, just under 95% of them singletons, with over 0.12% in the top ten. The sample comprised CD4+ T cells from PBMCs. The receptor source for this set is a human donor in good health.

The rearrangement joins TRBV20-1 to TRBJ1-1; maybe TRBD1 (5 bases). Germline V lookup: CDR1 DFQATT, CDR2 SNEGSKA (reference sequence). Trimming cost V 3 bases and J 4 bases, with 21 bases left between them. CDR3 length: 16 amino acids. DNA for the CDR3: TGCAGTGCTAGCGACCCCAGGGCCCGCGGGGGCACTGAAGCTTTCTTT. It yields the protein CSASDPRARGGTEAFF.

The V and J genes are TRBV7-8 and TRBJ1-2; 11 nucleotides line up with TRBD1. The J segment lost 8 bases and the V segment lost 0 bases, leaving 8 bases of the junction unmatched. Looked up from germline, CDR1 is SGHVS and CDR2 is FQNEAQ. CDR3 size: 16 residues. CDR3 protein: CASSLAQGQGARGYTF. In nucleotides, the CDR3 is TGTGCCAGCAGCTTAGCGCAAGGACAGGGGGCAAGGGGCTACACCTTC.

The J gene is TRBJ2-5, the V gene TRBV9; maybe TRBD1 (5 bases). The germline V gene encodes CDR1 SGDLS and CDR2 YYNGEE. Trimming removed 0 bases at V and 4 bases at J, with 10 bases between. This CDR3 has 14 amino acids. The CDR3 DNA reads TGTGCCAGCAGCGTAGGACAGTTCCGAGAGACCCAGTACTTC. This codes for CASSVGQFRETQYF. Drawing the rest from reference TRBV9 and TRBJ2-5, the complete variable domain is DSGVTQTPKHLITATGQRVTLRCSPRSGDLSVYWYQQSLDQGLQFLIQYYNGEERAKGNILERFSAQQFPDLHSELNLSSLELGDSALYFCASSVGQFRETQYFGPGTRLLVL.

The chain combines TRBV12-3 or TRBV12-4 with TRBJ1-6, with 7 bases lining up with TRBD1. Losses at the gene ends were 5 bases for V and 5 bases for J; bases not matched to a gene: 3. CDR3 length equals 14 residues. In DNA form, the CDR3 reads TGTGCCAGCAGTGACACAGGGGATAATTCACCCCTCCACTTT. It specifies CASSDTGDNSPLHF.

V gene TRBV4-3 combines with J gene TRBJ2-5, with 7 bases identical to TRBD1. V trimming: 1 base; J trimming: 1 base; junction bases outside the gene matches: 3. Germline V gene data show CDR1 as LGHNA and CDR2 as YSLEER. This CDR3 has 15 amino acids. CDR3 residues: CASSQGYRGQETQYF. The CDR3 DNA reads as TGCGCCAGCAGCCAAGGTTACAGGGGCCAAGAGACCCAGTACTTC.

The CDR3 loop reads CASSPSGETQYF. Here the CDR3 DNA reads TGTGCCAGCAGCCCCTCGGGGGAGACCCAGTACTTC. The rearrangement uses TRBV7-2 and TRBJ2-5; TRBD2 is a possible D gene (5 bases). V lost 5 bases to trimming and J lost 5 bases, with 9 bases between them. CDR1 is SGHTA and CDR2 is FQGNSA in the germline V gene. The CDR3 extends over 12 amino acids.

The chain uses TRBV12-3 or TRBV12-4 and TRBJ1-5; D is unresolved. Trimming shortened V by 4 bases and J by 8 bases, and 9 bases separated the two germline ends. There are 12 residues in the CDR3. This CDR3 reads CASSSLGEPQHF. CDR3 nucleotides: TGTGCCAGCAGTTCCCTTGGGGAGCCCCAGCATTTT.

The chain joins TRBV7-2 to TRBJ1-6; possible D gene TRBD1, 6 bases. V was clipped by 7 bases and J by 6 bases, with 13 bases between them. Germline CDR1 reads SGHTA; CDR2 reads FQGNSA. The CDR3 loop spans 14 amino acids. The DNA for the CDR3 is TGTGCCAGCACCCGGGACACCCTTAATTCACCCCTCCACTTT. Encoded protein: CASTRDTLNSPLHF.

The CDR3 here is CALTQLAVQETQYF. CDR3 DNA: TGTGCCTTGACCCAACTAGCCGTCCAAGAGACCCAGTACTTC. The rearrangement joins TRBV30 to TRBJ2-5, with D possibly matching TRBD2 (6 bases). CDR3 length: 14 amino acids. The V and J ends lost 7 bases and 1 base respectively, with 16 bases between them. From germline, CDR1 is GTSNPN and CDR2 SVGIG (reference sequence).

The chain has TRBV4-3 and TRBJ2-1; either TRBD1 or TRBD2 may fit D (5 bases each). CDR1 is LGHNA and CDR2 is YSLEER in the germline V gene. Trimming removed 1 base at V and 9 bases at J, with 13 bases between. The CDR3 runs to 14 residues. The CDR3 here is CASSQVFGAGEQFF. CDR3 coding DNA: TGCGCCAGCAGCCAAGTATTCGGGGCTGGTGAGCAGTTCTTC.

The V and J genes are TRBV11-1 and TRBJ2-7; possibly TRBD1 for D (5 bases). Germline CDR1 and CDR2: SGHAT and FQDESV (reference sequence). The V end was cut by 2 bases, the J end by 3 bases, with 8 bases between. This CDR3 is built from 13 residues. The CDR3 bases are TGTGCCAGCAGCTTACTAGGGGACTACGAGCAGTACTTC. It specifies CASSLLGDYEQYF.

V is TRBV2 and J is TRBJ2-7; weak D call: TRBD1 (6 bases). Trimming cost V 8 bases and J 4 bases, with 12 bases left between them. Germline assignment: CDR1 SNHLY and CDR2 FYNNEI. CDR3 size: 12 residues. The CDR3 loop reads CASGLGGYEQYF. The CDR3 nucleotides read TGTGCCAGCGGGCTAGGGGGATACGAGCAGTACTTC.

The table lists this clonotype with a count of one. This chain joins TRBV20-1 and TRBJ2-3, with 8 nucleotides matching TRBD1. The CDR3 is made up of 16 amino acids. CDR1 is DFQATT, CDR2 SNEGSKA, per germline (reference sequence). V shed 6 bases, J shed 2 bases, and the junction held 13 bases outside the gene matches. The CDR3 loop reads CSAAQAGQGLTDTQYF. DNA of the CDR3: TGCAGTGCCGCTCAGGCAGGACAGGGCCTCACAGATACGCAGTATTTT.

The chain combines TRBV18 with TRBJ2-5, with D possibly called TRBD1 or TRBD2 (5 bases each). The germline gives CDR1 KGHSH, CDR2 LQKENI. The CDR3 is 14 amino acids. V was trimmed by 5 bases and J by 3 bases, leaving 13 bases between them. CDR3 nucleotides: TGTGCCAGCTCATCCCGGGGCTTGGAAGAGACCCAGTACTTC. Its translation is CASSSRGLEETQYF.

V and J are TRBV6-2 or TRBV6-3 and TRBJ2-1; 10 bases map to TRBD2. The CDR3 has 16 residues. CDR1 MNHEY and CDR2 SVGEGT come from the germline V gene. Trimming took 7 bases from V and 6 from J; bases not matched to a gene: 12. Here the CDR3 DNA reads TGTGCCAGCATGCCCACAAGCGGGGGGGCTCGCAATGAGCAGTTCTTC. It is translated as CASMPTSGGARNEQFF.

This clonotype has just a few counts. The chain couples TRBV7-9 to TRBJ2-7; D assignment may be TRBD1 or TRBD2 (5 bases each). This CDR3 has 15 residues. The germline V gene encodes CDR1 SEHNR and CDR2 FQNEAQ (reference sequence). Trimming stripped 4 bases from V and 0 bases from J, with 13 bases between. In DNA form, the CDR3 reads TGTGCCAGCAGCTCCGGGACGTATAGCTCCTACGAGCAGTACTTC. Its translation is CASSSGTYSSYEQYF. The full variable domain, its missing parts supplied by reference TRBV7-9 and TRBJ2-7, is DTGVSQNPRHKITKRGQNVTFRCDPISEHNRLYWYRQTLGQGPEFLTYFQNEAQLEKSRLLSDRFSAERPKGSFSTLEIQRTEQGDSAMYLCASSSGTYSSYEQYFGPGTRLTVT.

The chain joins TRBV6-2 or TRBV6-3 to TRBJ2-1; D might be TRBD1 (6 bases). Germline loops: CDR1 MNHEY, CDR2 SVGEGT. The CDR3 covers 15 residues. The V end lost 2 bases, the J end lost 6 bases, and 14 bases lay between the germline ends. CDR3 protein: CASSYEWGRGNEQFF. For the CDR3, the DNA is TGTGCCAGCAGTTACGAGTGGGGGCGCGGCAATGAGCAGTTCTTC.